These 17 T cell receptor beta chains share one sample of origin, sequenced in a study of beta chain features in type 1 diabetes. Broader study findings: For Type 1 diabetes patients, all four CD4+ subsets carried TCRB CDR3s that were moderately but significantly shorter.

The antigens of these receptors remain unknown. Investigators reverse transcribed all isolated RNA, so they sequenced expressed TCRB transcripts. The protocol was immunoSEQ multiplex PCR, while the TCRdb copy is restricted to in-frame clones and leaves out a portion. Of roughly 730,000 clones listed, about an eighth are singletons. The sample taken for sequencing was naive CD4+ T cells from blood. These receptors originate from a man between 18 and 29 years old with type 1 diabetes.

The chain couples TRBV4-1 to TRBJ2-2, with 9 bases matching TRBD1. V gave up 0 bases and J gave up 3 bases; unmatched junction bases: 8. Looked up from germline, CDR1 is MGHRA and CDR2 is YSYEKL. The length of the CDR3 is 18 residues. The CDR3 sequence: CASSQDRSRTGDTGELFF. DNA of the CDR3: TGCGCCAGCAGCCAAGATCGCTCAAGGACAGGGGACACCGGGGAGCTGTTTTTT.

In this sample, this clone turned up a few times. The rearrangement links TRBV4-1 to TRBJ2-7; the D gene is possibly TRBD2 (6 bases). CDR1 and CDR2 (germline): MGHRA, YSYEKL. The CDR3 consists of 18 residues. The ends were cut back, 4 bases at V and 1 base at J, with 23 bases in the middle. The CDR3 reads CASSRKNQQGGESYEQYF. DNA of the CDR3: TGCGCCAGCAGCCGAAAAAATCAGCAGGGCGGGGAATCCTACGAGCAGTACTTC.

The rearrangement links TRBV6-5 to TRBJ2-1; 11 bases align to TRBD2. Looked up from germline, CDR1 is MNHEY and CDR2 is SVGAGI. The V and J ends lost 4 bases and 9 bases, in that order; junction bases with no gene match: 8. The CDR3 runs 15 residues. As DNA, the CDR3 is TGTGCCAGCAGTTCCTATAGCGGGGGGGCCGGTGAGCAGTTCTTC. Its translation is CASSSYSGGAGEQFF.

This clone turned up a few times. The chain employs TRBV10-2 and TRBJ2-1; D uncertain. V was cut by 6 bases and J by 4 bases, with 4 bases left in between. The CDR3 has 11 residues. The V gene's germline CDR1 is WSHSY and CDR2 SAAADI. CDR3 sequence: CASRAYNEQFF. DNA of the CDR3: TGCGCCAGCAGGGCTTACAATGAGCAGTTCTTC.

For the CDR3, the DNA is TGTGCCAGCTCACCGTGGACAGGCGTCGATGAAAAACTGTTTTTT. It specifies CASSPWTGVDEKLFF. The rearrangement links TRBV18 to TRBJ1-4; 7 bases are a match to TRBD1. Trimming cost V 3 bases and J 6 bases; bases outside gene matches: 7. Germline values: CDR1 KGHSH, CDR2 LQKENI. The CDR3 covers 15 residues.

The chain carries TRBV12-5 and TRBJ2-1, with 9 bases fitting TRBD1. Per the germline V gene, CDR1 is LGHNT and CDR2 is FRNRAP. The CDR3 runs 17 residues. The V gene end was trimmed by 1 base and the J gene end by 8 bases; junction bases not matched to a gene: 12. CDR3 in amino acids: CASGLGLGQGAFDEQFF. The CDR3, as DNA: TGTGCTAGTGGTTTGGGGCTGGGACAGGGAGCATTCGATGAGCAGTTCTTC.

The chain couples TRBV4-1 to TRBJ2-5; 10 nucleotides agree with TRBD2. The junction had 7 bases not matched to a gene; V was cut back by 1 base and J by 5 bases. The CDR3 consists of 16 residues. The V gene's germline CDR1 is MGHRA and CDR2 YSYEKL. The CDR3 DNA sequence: TGCGCCAGCAGCCAAGTTAGCGGGGGGCCGGATGAGACCCAGTACTTC. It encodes CASSQVSGGPDETQYF.

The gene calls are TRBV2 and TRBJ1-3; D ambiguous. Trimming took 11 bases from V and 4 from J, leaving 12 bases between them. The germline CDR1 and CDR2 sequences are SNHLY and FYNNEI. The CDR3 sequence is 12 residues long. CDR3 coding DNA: TGTGCCGCCAGCCAGTACGGAAACACCATATATTTT. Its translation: CAASQYGNTIYF.

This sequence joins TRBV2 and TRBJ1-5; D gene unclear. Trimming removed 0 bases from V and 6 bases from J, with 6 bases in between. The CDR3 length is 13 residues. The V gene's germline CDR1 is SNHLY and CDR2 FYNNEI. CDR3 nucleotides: TGTGCCAGCAGTGAAGCGATGGTTCAGCCCCAGCATTTT. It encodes CASSEAMVQPQHF.

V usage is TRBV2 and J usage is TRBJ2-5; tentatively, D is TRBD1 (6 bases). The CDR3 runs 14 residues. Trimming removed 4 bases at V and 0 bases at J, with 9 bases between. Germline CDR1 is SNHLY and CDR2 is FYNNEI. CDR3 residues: CASSGGTYQETQYF. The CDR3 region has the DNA TGTGCCAGCAGTGGGGGGACATACCAAGAGACCCAGTACTTC.

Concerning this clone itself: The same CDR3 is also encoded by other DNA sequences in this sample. The CDR3 nucleotides read TGTGCCAGCAGTGGCCCAAATCAGCCCCAGCATTTT. Translated, it gives CASSGPNQPQHF. The rearrangement links TRBV25-1 to TRBJ1-5; D remains unclear. CDR1 and CDR2 from the germline V gene are MGHDK and SYGVNS. V was clipped by 4 bases and J by 4 bases, with 5 bases between them. The CDR3 runs 12 residues.

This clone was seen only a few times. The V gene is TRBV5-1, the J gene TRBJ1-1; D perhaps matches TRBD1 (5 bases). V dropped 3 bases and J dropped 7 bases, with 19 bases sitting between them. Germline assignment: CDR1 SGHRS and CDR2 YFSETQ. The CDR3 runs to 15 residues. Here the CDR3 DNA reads TGCGCCAGCAGCTCCGAGAGAACAGGCGAGAGTGAAGCTTTCTTT. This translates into CASSSERTGESEAFF.

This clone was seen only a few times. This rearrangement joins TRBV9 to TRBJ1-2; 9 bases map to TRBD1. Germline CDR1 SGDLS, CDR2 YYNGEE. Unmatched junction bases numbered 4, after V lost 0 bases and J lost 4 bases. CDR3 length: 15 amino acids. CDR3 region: CASSVDGQGFYGYTF. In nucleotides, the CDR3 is TGTGCCAGCAGCGTAGACGGACAGGGGTTCTATGGCTACACCTTC.

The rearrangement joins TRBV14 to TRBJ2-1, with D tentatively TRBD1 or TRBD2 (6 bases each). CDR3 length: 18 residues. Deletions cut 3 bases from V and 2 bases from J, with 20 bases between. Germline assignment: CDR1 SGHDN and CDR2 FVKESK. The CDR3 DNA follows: TGTGCCAGCAGCCAGGAGGTAGGGGGGATCGGGCCCTACAATGAGCAGTTCTTC. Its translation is CASSQEVGGIGPYNEQFF. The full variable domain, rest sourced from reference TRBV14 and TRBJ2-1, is EAGVTQFPSHSVIEKGQTVTLRCDPISGHDNLYWYRRVMGKEIKFLLHFVKESKQDESGMPNNRFLAERTGGTYSTLKVQPAELEDSGVYFCASSQEVGGIGPYNEQFFGPGTRLTVL.

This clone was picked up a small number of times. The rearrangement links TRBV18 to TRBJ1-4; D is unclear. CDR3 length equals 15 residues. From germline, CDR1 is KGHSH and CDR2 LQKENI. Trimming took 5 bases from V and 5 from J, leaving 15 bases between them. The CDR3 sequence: CASSSPGQRNEKLFF. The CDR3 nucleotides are TGTGCCAGCTCATCGCCTGGTCAGCGGAATGAAAAACTGTTTTTT. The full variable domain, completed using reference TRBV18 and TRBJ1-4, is NAGVMQNPRHLVRRRGQEARLRCSPMKGHSHVYWYRQLPEEGLKFMVYLQKENIIDESGMPKERFSAEFPKEGPSILRIQQVVRGDSAAYFCASSSPGQRNEKLFFGSGTQLSVL.

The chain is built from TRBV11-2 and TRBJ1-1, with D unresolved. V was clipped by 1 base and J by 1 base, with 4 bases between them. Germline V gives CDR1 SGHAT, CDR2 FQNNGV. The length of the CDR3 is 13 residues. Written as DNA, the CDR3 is TGTGCCAGCAGCTTAGGTAGGAACACTGAAGCTTTCTTT. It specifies CASSLGRNTEAFF.

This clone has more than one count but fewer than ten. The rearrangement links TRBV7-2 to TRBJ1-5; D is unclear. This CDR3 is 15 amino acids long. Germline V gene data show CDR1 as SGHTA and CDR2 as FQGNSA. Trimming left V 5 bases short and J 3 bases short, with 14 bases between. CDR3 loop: CASSRPDGYNQPQHF. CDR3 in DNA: TGTGCCAGCAGCCGACCGGACGGTTACAATCAGCCCCAGCATTTT.